This TCR beta chain comes out of a study of OX40 agonist ivuxolimab in advanced cancers. Whole-study context: From 23 to 79 years was the age range, with a mean of around 54 years, and approximately 84% were male. One hepatocellular carcinoma and two cutaneous melanoma patients partially responded. Earlier treatment with anti-PD-1, anti-PD-L1 or anti-CTLA-4 was permitted, and about 40% had received some.

V lost 3 bases, J lost 4 bases, and 17 bases lay in between. From germline, CDR1 is MNHEY and CDR2 SMNVEV (reference sequence). The CDR3 has 16 amino acids. Libraries were prepared by immunoSEQ multiplex PCR; TCRdb keeps only in-frame clonotypes and omits some of them. Of approximately 15,000 clones in the sample, over 75% were seen once. The receptor's source is an adult with an advanced solid tumor such as melanoma, head and neck, liver or kidney cancer. The sample here was CD4+ or CD8+ T cells sorted from blood, taken in a trial of the OX40 agonist ivuxolimab. This sequence joins TRBV27 and TRBJ2-3; D is uncertain. CDR3 nucleotides: TGTGCCAGCAGTTTCCTAACACCCACAAACCCAGATACGCAGTATTTT. The encoded protein is CASSFLTPTNPDTQYF.